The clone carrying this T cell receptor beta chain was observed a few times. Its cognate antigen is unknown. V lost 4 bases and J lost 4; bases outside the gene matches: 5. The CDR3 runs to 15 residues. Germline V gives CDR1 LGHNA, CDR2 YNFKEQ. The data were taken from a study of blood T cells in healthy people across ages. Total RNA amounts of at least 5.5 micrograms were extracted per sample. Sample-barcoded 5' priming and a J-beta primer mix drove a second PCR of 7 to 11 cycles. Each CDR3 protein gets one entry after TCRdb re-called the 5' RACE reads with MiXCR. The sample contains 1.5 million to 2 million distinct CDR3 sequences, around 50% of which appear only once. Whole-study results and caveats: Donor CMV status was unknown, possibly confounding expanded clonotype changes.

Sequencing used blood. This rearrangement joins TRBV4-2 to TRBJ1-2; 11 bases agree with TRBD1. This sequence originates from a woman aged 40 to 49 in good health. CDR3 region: CASSRGGQGAYGYTF. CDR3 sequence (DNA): TGTGCCAGCAGCCGGGGTGGACAGGGGGCCTATGGCTACACCTTC.